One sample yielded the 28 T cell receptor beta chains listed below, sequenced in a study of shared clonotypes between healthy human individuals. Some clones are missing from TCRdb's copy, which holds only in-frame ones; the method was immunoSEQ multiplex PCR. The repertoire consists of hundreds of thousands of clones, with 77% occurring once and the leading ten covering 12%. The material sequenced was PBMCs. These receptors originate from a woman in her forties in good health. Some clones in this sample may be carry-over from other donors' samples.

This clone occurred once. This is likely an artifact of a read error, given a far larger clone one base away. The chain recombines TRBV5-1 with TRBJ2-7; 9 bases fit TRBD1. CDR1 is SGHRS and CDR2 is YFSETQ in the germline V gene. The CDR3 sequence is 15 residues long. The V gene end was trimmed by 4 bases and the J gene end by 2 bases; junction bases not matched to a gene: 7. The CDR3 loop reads CASSPGQGYPYEQYF. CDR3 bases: TGCGCCAGCAGCCCAGGACAGGGGTACCCCTACGAGCAGTACTTC.

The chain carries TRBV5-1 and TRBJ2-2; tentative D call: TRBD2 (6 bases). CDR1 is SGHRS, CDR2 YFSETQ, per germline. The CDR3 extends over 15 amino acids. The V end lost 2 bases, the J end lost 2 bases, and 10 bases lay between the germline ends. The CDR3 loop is CASSFAGSNTGELFF. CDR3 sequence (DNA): TGCGCCAGCAGCTTCGCGGGATCTAACACCGGGGAGCTGTTTTTT.

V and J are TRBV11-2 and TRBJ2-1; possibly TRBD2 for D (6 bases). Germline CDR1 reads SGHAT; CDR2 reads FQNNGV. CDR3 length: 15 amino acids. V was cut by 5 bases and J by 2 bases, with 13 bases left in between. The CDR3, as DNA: TGTGCCAGCAGCCTCGGGACTTCCCCCTACAATGAGCAGTTCTTC. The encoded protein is CASSLGTSPYNEQFF.

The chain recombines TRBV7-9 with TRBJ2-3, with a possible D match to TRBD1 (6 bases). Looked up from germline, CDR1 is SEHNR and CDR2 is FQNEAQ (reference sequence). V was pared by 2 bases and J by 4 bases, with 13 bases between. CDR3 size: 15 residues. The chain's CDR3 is CASSLTGLIPDTQYF. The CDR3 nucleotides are TGTGCCAGCAGCTTAACAGGGCTAATCCCAGATACGCAGTATTTT.

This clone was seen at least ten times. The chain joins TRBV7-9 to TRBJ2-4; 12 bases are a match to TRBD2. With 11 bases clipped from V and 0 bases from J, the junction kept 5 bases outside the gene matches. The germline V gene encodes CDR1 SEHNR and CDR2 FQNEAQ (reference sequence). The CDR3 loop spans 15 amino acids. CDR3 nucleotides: TGTGCCGTCGCGGGACTAGCGGGAGCCAAAAACATTCAGTACTTC. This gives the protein CAVAGLAGAKNIQYF.

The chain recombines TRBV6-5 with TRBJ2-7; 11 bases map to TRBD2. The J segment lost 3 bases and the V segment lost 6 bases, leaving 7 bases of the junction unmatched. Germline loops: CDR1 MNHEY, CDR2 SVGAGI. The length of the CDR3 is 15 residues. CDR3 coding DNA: TGTGCCAGCAGCCCGGCACTAGCGGGAGTCTACGAGCAGTACTTC. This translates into CASSPALAGVYEQYF.

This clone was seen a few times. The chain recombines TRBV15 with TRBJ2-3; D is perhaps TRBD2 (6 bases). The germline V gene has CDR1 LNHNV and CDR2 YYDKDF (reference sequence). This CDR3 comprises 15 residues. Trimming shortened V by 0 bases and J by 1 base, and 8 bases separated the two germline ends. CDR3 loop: CATSRDQRGTDTQYF. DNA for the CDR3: TGTGCCACCAGCAGAGATCAGCGGGGCACAGATACGCAGTATTTT.

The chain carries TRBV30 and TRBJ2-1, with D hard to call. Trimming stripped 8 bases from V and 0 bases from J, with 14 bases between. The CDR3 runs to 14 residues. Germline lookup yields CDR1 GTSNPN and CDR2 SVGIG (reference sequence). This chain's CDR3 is CATSKGSSYNEQFF. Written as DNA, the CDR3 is TGTGCCACCAGTAAGGGCAGCTCCTACAATGAGCAGTTCTTC.

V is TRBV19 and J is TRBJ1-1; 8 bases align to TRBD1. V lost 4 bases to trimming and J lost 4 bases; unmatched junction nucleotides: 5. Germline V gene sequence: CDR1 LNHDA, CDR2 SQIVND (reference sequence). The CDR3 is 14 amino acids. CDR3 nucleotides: TGTGCCAGTAGTACGACAGGGGTCGGCACTGAAGCTTTCTTT. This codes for CASSTTGVGTEAFF.

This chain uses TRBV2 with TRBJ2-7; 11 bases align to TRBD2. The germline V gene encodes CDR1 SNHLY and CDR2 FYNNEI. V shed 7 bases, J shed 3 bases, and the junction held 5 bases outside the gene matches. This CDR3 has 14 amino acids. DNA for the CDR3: TGTGCCAGCACGCCGGGACTAGCGGTCTACGAGCAGTACTTC. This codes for CASTPGLAVYEQYF.

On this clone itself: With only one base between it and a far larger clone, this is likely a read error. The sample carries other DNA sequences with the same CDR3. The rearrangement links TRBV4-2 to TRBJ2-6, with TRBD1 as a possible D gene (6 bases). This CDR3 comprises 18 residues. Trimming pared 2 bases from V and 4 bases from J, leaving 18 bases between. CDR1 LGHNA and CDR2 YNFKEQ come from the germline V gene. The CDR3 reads CASSQPGTGTYGANVLTF. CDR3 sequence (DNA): TGTGCCAGCAGCCAACCCGGGACGGGGACATACGGGGCCAACGTCCTGACTTTC.

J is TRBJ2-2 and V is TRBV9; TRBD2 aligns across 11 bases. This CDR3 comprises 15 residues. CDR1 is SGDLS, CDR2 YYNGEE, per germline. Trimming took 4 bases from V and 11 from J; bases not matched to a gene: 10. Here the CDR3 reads CASSLTSGDLRELFF. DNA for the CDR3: TGTGCCAGCAGCTTGACTAGCGGGGACCTCCGAGAGCTGTTTTTT.

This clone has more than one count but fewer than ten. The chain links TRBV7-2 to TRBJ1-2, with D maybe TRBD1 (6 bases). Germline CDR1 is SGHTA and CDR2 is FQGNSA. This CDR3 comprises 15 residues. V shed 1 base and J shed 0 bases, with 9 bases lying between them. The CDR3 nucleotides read TGTGCCAGCAGCTTAGACAGGGTGACTAACTATGGCTACACCTTC. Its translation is CASSLDRVTNYGYTF. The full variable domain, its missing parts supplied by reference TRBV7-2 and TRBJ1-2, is GAGVSQSPSNKVTEKGKDVELRCDPISGHTALYWYRQSLGQGLEFLIYFQGNSAPDKSGLPSDRFSAERTGGSVSTLTIQRTQQEDSAVYLCASSLDRVTNYGYTFGSGTRLTVV.

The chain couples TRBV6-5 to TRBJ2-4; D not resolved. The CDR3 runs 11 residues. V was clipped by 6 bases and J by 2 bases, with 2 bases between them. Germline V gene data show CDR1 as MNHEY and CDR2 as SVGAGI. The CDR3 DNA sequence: TGTGCCAGCAGGTCCAAAAACATTCAGTACTTC. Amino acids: CASRSKNIQYF.

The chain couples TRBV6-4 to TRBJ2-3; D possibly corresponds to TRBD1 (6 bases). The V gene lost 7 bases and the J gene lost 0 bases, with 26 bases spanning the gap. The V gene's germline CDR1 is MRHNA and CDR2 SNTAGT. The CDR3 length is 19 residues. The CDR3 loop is CASIDEGLDSATSTDTQYF. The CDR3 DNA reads TGTGCCAGCATCGACGAGGGCCTGGACAGCGCAACTAGCACAGATACGCAGTATTTT.

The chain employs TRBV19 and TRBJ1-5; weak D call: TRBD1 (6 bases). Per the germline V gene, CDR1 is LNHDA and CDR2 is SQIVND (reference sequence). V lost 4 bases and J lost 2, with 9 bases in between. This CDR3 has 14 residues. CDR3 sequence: CASSRGRGNQPQHF. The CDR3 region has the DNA TGTGCCAGTAGTAGGGGGCGAGGCAATCAGCCCCAGCATTTT.

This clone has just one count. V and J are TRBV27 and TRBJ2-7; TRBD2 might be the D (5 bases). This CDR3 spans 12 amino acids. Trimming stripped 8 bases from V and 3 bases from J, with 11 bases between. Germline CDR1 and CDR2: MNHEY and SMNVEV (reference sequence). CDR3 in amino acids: CASQRVGYEQYF. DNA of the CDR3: TGTGCCAGCCAGAGGGTCGGCTACGAGCAGTACTTC.

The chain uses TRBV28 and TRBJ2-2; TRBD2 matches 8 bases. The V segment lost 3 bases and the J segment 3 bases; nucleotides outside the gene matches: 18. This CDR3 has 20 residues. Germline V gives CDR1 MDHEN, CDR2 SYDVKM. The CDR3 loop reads CASSFIRGAGREGHTGELFF. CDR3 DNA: TGTGCCAGCAGTTTTATCCGGGGGGCAGGTCGGGAGGGCCACACCGGGGAGCTGTTTTTT.

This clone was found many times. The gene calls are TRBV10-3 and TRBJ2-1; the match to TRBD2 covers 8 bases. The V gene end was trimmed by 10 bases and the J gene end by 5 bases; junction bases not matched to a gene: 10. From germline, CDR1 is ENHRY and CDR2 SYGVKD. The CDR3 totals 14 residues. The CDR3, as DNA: TGTGCCACGGCACTGACTAGCGATCACAATGAGCAGTTCTTC. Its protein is CATALTSDHNEQFF.

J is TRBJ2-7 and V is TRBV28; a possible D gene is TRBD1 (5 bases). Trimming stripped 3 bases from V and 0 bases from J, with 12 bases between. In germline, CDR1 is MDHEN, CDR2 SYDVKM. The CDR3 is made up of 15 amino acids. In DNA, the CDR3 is TGTGCCAGCAGTTTCCGGACACTAAGCTCCTACGAGCAGTACTTC. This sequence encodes CASSFRTLSSYEQYF.

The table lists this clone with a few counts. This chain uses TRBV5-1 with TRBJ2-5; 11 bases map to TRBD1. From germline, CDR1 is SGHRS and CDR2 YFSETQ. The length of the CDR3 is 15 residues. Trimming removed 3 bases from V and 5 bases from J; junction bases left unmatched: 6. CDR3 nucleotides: TGCGCCAGCAGCTCCGGACAGGGGGCACGCGAGACCCAGTACTTC. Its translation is CASSSGQGARETQYF.

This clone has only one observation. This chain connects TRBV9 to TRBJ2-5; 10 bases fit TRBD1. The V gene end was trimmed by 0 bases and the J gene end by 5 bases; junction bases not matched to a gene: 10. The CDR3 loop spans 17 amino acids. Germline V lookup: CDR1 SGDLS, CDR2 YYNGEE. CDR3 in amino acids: CASSVGSRDRGTETQYF. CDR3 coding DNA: TGTGCCAGCAGCGTAGGGAGCCGGGACAGGGGCACGGAGACCCAGTACTTC.

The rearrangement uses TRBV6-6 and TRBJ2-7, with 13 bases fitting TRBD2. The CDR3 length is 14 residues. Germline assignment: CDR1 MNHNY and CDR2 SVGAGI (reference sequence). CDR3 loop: CAGSGLAGADEQYF. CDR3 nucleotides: TGTGCTGGCAGTGGACTAGCGGGAGCGGACGAGCAGTACTTC.

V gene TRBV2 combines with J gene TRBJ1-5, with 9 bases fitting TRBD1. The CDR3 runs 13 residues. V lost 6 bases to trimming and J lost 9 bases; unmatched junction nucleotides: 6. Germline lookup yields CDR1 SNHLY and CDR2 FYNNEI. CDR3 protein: CASRNRGLRPQHF. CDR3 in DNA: TGTGCCAGCAGGAACAGGGGGCTTCGGCCCCAGCATTTT.

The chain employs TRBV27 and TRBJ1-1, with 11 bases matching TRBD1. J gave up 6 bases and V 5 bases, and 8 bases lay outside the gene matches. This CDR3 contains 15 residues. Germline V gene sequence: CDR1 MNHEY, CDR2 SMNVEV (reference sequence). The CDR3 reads CASSPWTGGASEAFF. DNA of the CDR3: TGTGCCAGCAGTCCCTGGACAGGGGGCGCGTCTGAAGCTTTCTTT.

CDR3 nucleotide sequence: TGCAGCGTAGGGGGCGCTTCCCCCGAGCAGTACTTC. This codes for CSVGGASPEQYF. V and J are TRBV29-1 and TRBJ2-7; 7 bases align to TRBD1. V was clipped by 6 bases and J by 6 bases; unmatched bases: 8. The CDR3 is 12 amino acids. CDR1 SQVTM and CDR2 ANQGSEA come from the germline V gene.

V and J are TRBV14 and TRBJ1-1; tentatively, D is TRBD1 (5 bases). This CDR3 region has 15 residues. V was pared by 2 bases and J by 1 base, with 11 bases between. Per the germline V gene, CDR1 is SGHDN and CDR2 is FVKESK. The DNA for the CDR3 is TGTGCCAGCAGCCAACCGGCCAGGGCGAACACTGAAGCTTTCTTT. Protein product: CASSQPARANTEAFF.

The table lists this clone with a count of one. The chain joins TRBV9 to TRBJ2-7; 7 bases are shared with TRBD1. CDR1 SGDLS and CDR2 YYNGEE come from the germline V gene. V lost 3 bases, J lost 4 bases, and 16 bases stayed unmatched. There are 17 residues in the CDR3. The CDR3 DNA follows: TGTGCCAGCAGCGGGACAGAAACCGACAGGGCCGGTTACGAGCAGTACTTC. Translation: CASSGTETDRAGYEQYF.